The T cell receptor (beta chain) described here comes from a study of blood T cells in healthy people across ages. The study, taken as a whole, reports: Roughly linearly, TCR beta diversity per million T cells fell as age increased. Correlation between TCR beta diversity and naive T cell percentage was strong.

Trimming took 0 bases from V and 7 from J, leaving 10 bases between them. This CDR3 spans 15 amino acids. Germline CDR1 LNHNV, CDR2 YYDKDF (reference sequence). Together with a sample-barcoded 5' primer, a J-beta primer mix was included in a second PCR lasting roughly 6 to 12 cycles. TCRdb re-derived calls from the 5' RACE reads in MiXCR, one entry per CDR3 protein. The sample contains around 1,600,000 distinct CDR3 sequences, around 40% of which appear only once. A note on this clonotype: What it recognizes is unknown.

This clonotype was obtained from a woman aged 18-30 years in good health. Sequencing was done on a sample of blood. V gene TRBV15 combines with J gene TRBJ1-6; D is unresolved. CDR3 sequence: CATSRDPDLNSPLHF. DNA of the CDR3: TGTGCCACCAGCAGAGATCCAGATTTAAATTCACCCCTCCACTTT. Combining the CDR3 with reference TRBV15 and TRBJ1-6 gives the whole variable domain DAMVIQNPRYQVTQFGKPVTLSCSQTLNHNVMYWYQQKSSQAPKLLFHYYDKDFNNEADTPDNFQSRRPNTSFCFLDIRSPGLGDTAMYLCATSRDPDLNSPLHFGNGTRLTVT.